This T cell receptor (beta chain) was documented in a study of blood T cell repertoires in COVID-19 (dated by TCRdb to the early 2020s). As for the study more broadly: The collaborator samples originated in the United States, Italy and Spain and spanned the acute and convalescent phases of COVID-19. The material from the prospective study consisted of cDNA or gDNA derived from T cells, B-cell-depleted T cells, or PBMCs. Subjects who had been exposed to COVID-19, were actively infected with it, or had recovered from it provided the deeply sampled blood TCRbeta repertoires that made up the dataset. The repertoires were released in a freely available public database intended as a resource for research on the immune response to SARS-CoV-2. The samples were drawn from the first 160 participants of the ongoing ImmuneRACE study and from more than 1,000 subjects provided by 6 global collaborators. The sample metadata nearly always contained a de-identified subject ID, COVID-19 status, age in years and sex. Where available, HLA class I and class II types were obtained from metadata supplied by the sample provider rather than from assay-based typing. Study-wide conclusions, independent of this receptor: The quantity of clinical and demographic metadata differed by source and by participant and was supplied without curation.

A remark on this clone: The antigen it recognizes is unknown. No quality values exist for individual bases; no much larger clone is one base distant.

Collaborating institutions collected whole blood in K2EDTA tubes following their own protocols. Collaborator samples were shipped for TCRbeta analysis as frozen whole blood, isolated PBMCs, or DNA extracted from either sample type. The immunoSEQ Assay, a bias-controlled multiplex PCR, was used to amplify TCRbeta CDR3 regions from genomic DNA. The source study handled its data this way. Nucleated cell counts per sample were estimated from amplification of reference gene primers within the assay. To quantify the absolute abundance of each unique TCRbeta CDR3 rearrangement, sequence reads were collapsed and filtered. For each sample, productive Simpson clonality was calculated as the square root of Simpson's diversity index over productive rearrangements. TCRdb retrieved this table from immuneACCESS and kept in-frame rearrangements only. Not all clones are present; in checked studies, unresolved V genes account for under half, and no reason is known for the remainder. V and J calls and clone size are given by that table; D and trimming were obtained from the DNA. This sample lists over 85,000 clones; more than 85% were detected once. The ten top clones hold 4% to 4.5% of the sample.

Source material: peripheral blood. This receptor was identified in a man aged 18-30 years with acute or convalescent COVID-19.

The CDR3 protein: CASSLLVSSDQETQYF. In nucleotide form, the sequence is TGCGCCAGCAGCTTGTTGGTTAGCTCGGACCAAGAGACCCAGTACTTC. The rearranged segments are TRBV5-1 and TRBJ2-5; the D segment cannot be called with confidence. Based on the germline V gene, the CDR1 and CDR2 sequences are SGHRS and YFSETQ. The V end loses 1 base and the J end loses 0 bases, and a stretch of 13 bases separates them. The cysteine opens and the phenylalanine closes a CDR3 of 16 amino acids. Here the CDR3 DNA is all that survives: 48 bases in frame from base 1. With all but the CDR3 taken from the reference TRBV5-1 and TRBJ2-5 genes, the full variable domain is: KAGVTQTPRYLIKTRGQQVTLSCSPISGHRSVSWYQQTPGQGLQFLFEYFSETQRNKGNFPGRFSGRQFSNSRSEMNVSTLELGDSALYLCASSLLVSSDQETQYFGPGTRLLVL.